The sequence of this T cell receptor beta chain was determined in a study of immune cell composition in non-small cell lung cancer. Whole-study findings and limits: Tumour TCR-beta clonality showed no significant link to smoking pack-years.

The method was immunoSEQ multiplex PCR; TCRdb's version includes in-frame clones alone and lacks a portion of them. The sample lists over a thousand clones, less than 70% occurring once. On this clone: Its matching antigen is unknown.

Germline values: CDR1 SGHTA, CDR2 FQGNSA. The CDR3 is 13 residues long. After removal of 10 bases from V and 5 bases from J, the junction contained 8 bases not matched to a gene. The V call is TRBV7-2, the J call TRBJ2-5, with 9 bases identical to TRBD2. The sample comprised lung tumor tissue. This TCR derives from a human donor with non-small cell lung cancer. The CDR3 loop reads CATAGGPEETQYF. DNA for the CDR3: TGTGCCACCGCGGGAGGGCCGGAGGAGACCCAGTACTTC.